This is a list of T cell receptor beta chains from one sample in a study of blood T cell repertoires in COVID-19. TCRdb keeps only in-frame clones here, not all; method: immunoSEQ multiplex PCR. The sample lists roughly 190,000 clones, approximately 86% occurring once. Sequenced material: PBMCs or T cells enriched from blood (not recorded which). These receptor sequences come from a woman in her fifties or sixties with acute COVID-19. Both conserved end residues are trimmed from each CDR3. A clone size is listed for some rows: how often the clone was seen (once, few, many), or a class if it is expanded.

abundance	v_gene	len	j_gene	CDR3aa
-	TRBV9	12	TRBJ1-1	ASSEGHSNTEAF
-	TRBV4-3	12	TRBJ2-3	ASSQERGRDTQY
-	TRBV7-9	12	TRBJ1-2	ASSLGQTGSGYT
-	TRBV12-3/TRBV12-4	10	TRBJ2-4	ASSFAMHIQY
-	TRBV7-2	11	TRBJ2-1	ASSSLTGGEQF
once	TRBV3-1/TRBV3-2	14	TRBJ2-1	ASSQGASGGSNEQF
few	TRBV11-2	12	TRBJ2-3	ASSSFRSTDTQY
-	TRBV5-1	16	TRBJ2-7	ASRVDRVGRGLLREQY
-	TRBV24-1	12	TRBJ1-1	ATSDTRRGGLTF
-	TRBV9	14	TRBJ2-5	ASSVAGQGIRETQY